Listed below are T cell receptor beta chains from one sample, sequenced in a study of T cell responses to AZD1222 COVID-19 vaccine. The protocol was immunoSEQ multiplex PCR, while the TCRdb copy is restricted to in-frame clones and leaves out a portion. This table holds around 260,000 clones, approximately 93% found once. This specimen was peripheral blood, taken on day 0 of AZD1222 vaccination. Receptors originate from an adult in good health. Both conserved end residues are part of each CDR3. D genes are given only for firm matches. Some rows mark clone size as missing; the rest say once, few, many or name a class of expanded clone.

J	V	size	D	DNA	CDR3
TRBJ2-7	TRBV28	-	TRBD1	TGTGCCAGCAGTTTGGCGGGGACAGGGGGCTACGAGCAGTACTTC	CASSLAGTGGYEQYF
TRBJ1-2	TRBV2	-	-	TGTGCCAGCGAGAAGGGCCCAGCAGGAGGCTACACCTTC	CASEKGPAGGYTF
TRBJ1-2	TRBV5-1	-	-	TGCGCCAGCAGCTTGTTTGGCAGTAACTATGGCTACACCTTC	CASSLFGSNYGYTF
TRBJ2-1	TRBV7-2	-	-	TGTGCCAGCACCAGGGTGTACAATGAGCAGTTCTTC	CASTRVYNEQFF
TRBJ1-5	TRBV18	-	-	TGTGCCAGCTCGCAGGGCGGGGCGGGTCAGCCCCAGCATTTT	CASSQGGAGQPQHF
TRBJ2-1	TRBV7-3	-	TRBD2	TGTGCCAGCAGCTTAACTTTGGCGGGAGGGCCCGATGAGCAGTTCTTC	CASSLTLAGGPDEQFF
TRBJ2-7	TRBV5-1	-	-	TGCGCCAGCAGCGGACCCGACAGGTCCGAGCAGTACTTC	CASSGPDRSEQYF
TRBJ1-3	TRBV6-2/TRBV6-3	-	-	TGTGCCAGCAGTGGGGGGGCGTTCGGAAACACCATATATTTT	CASSGGAFGNTIYF
TRBJ2-7	TRBV7-7	-	TRBD1	TGTGCCAGCAGCTCCACCTCGGGACAGGGATACGAGCAGTACTTC	CASSSTSGQGYEQYF
TRBJ1-1	TRBV3-1/TRBV3-2	-	-	TGTGCCAGCAGCCAAGCTCGTGGGAGGCTCTTGAACACTGAAGCTTTCTTT	CASSQARGRLLNTEAFF
TRBJ1-3	TRBV3-1/TRBV3-2	once	-	TGTGCCAGCAGCCAAAGCCCGGGGACGTGGAACACCATATATTTT	CASSQSPGTWNTIYF
TRBJ2-2	TRBV6-1	-	-	TGTGCCAGCAGTGAACTCAGGGGGGGGCCCGGGGAGCTGTTTTTT	CASSELRGGPGELFF
TRBJ2-7	TRBV18	once	-	TGTGCCAGCTCACCACCGGGGTCCTACGAGCAGTACTTC	CASSPPGSYEQYF
TRBJ2-5	TRBV6-5	-	TRBD2	TGTGCCAGCAGTTACTCCACTAGCGGTCGGGAGACCCAGTACTTC	CASSYSTSGRETQYF
TRBJ2-1	TRBV5-1	-	-	TGCGCCAGCAGCTTGGAGGGGAACTCCTACAATGAGCAGTTCTTC	CASSLEGNSYNEQFF
TRBJ1-4	TRBV19	-	-	TGTGCCAGTAGTATTGGAGGGGGTGTGCGTGAAAAACTGTTTTTT	CASSIGGGVREKLFF
TRBJ1-6	TRBV15	-	TRBD1	TGTGCCACCAGCGGGCAGGGGGACTCCTATAATTCACCCCTCCACTTT	CATSGQGDSYNSPLHF
TRBJ2-1	TRBV7-2	-	-	TGTGCCAGCAGCTCCTTTGGCGGGCTCTACAATGAGCAGTTCTTC	CASSSFGGLYNEQFF
TRBJ2-7	TRBV12-3/TRBV12-4	-	-	TGTGCCAGCAGCGGGTACGAGCAGTACTTC	CASSGYEQYF
TRBJ2-2	TRBV19	-	TRBD1	TGTGCCAGTAGTATCTCACAGGGGACGGAGCTGTTTTTT	CASSISQGTELFF
TRBJ1-1	TRBV7-9	-	-	TGTGCCAGCAGCTTCAGAGGGTACGTTAACGACACTGAAGCTTTCTTT	CASSFRGYVNDTEAFF
TRBJ2-6	TRBV6-2/TRBV6-3	-	-	TGTGCCAGCAGTTACCGGACAGCCGCCTCTGGGGCCAACGTCCTGACTTTC	CASSYRTAASGANVLTF
TRBJ1-2	TRBV27	once	TRBD1	TGTGCCAGCAGCCTAACAGGGGGCGTTGGCTACACCTTC	CASSLTGGVGYTF
TRBJ2-1	TRBV9	-	-	TGTGCCAGCAGCGTACGAGGGCAGGGAGCGGGTGAGCAGTTCTTC	CASSVRGQGAGEQFF
TRBJ2-7	TRBV4-1	-	TRBD2	TGCGCCAGCAGCCTAGCGGGGGGGCCTAGAGAGCAGTACTTC	CASSLAGGPREQYF
TRBJ2-2	TRBV6-6	-	TRBD2	TGTGCCAGCAGTCGCGGGGGTCCCACCGGGGAGCTGTTTTTT	CASSRGGPTGELFF
TRBJ1-5	TRBV19	-	-	TGTGCCAGTAGTCCCGGGGGAGGGGGTCAGCCCCAGCATTTT	CASSPGGGGQPQHF
TRBJ1-2	TRBV5-6	-	-	TGTGCCAGCAGCCTGGACAGCCCCTATGGCTACACCTTC	CASSLDSPYGYTF
TRBJ2-7	TRBV5-1	-	TRBD1	TGCGCCAGCGGGCTACAGGGGATTCCCTACGAGCAGTACTTC	CASGLQGIPYEQYF
TRBJ1-3	TRBV5-5	once	-	TGTGCCAGCAGCTTGGTCGGGGGGCGAGGAAACACCATATATTTT	CASSLVGGRGNTIYF
TRBJ2-7	TRBV19	-	-	-	CASINTFGTGSTKIF
TRBJ1-1	TRBV7-2	once	-	TGTGCCAGCAGCCCCGCCTGGAGGACTGAAGCTTTCTTT	CASSPAWRTEAFF
TRBJ1-4	TRBV5-4	-	-	TGTGCCAGCAGCCTCGCAACTAATGAAAAACTGTTTTTT	CASSLATNEKLFF
TRBJ1-5	TRBV3-1/TRBV3-2	-	-	TGTGCCAGCAGCCAAGATATCAGGGGGCCCCAGCATTTT	CASSQDIRGPQHF
TRBJ1-1	TRBV7-9	once	-	TGTGCCAGCAGCCCCGGGATCGAAGCTTTCTTT	CASSPGIEAFF
TRBJ2-5	TRBV24-1	-	TRBD2	TGTGCCACCACTGGAGGGAGCGGGGGGGTATCCCAGTACTTC	CATTGGSGGVSQYF
TRBJ1-2	TRBV2	-	TRBD1	TGTGCCAGCCAAGGGGGCCTTTATGGCTACACCTTC	CASQGGLYGYTF
TRBJ2-7	TRBV28	-	TRBD1	TGTGCCAGCAGTTTATGGACCCAAGGACAGGGCTACGAGCAGTACTTC	CASSLWTQGQGYEQYF
TRBJ1-6	TRBV12-3/TRBV12-4	-	-	TGTGCCAGCAGGGGCCCTTATAATTCACCCCTCCACTTT	CASRGPYNSPLHF
TRBJ1-4	TRBV19	once	-	TGTGCCAGTAGTAGAGGGCCGGGGGAAAAACTGTTTTTT	CASSRGPGEKLFF
TRBJ1-3	TRBV5-5	-	-	TGTGCCAGCAGCCCTGGGACCTCTGGAAACACCATATATTTT	CASSPGTSGNTIYF
TRBJ2-3	TRBV7-3	once	-	TGTGCCAGCAGCCCGGGACTCGTGACAGATACGCAGTATTTT	CASSPGLVTDTQYF
TRBJ2-3	TRBV5-5	-	-	TGTGCCAGCAGCTTGGATCGTGGCACAGATACGCAGTATTTT	CASSLDRGTDTQYF
TRBJ2-7	TRBV4-1	once	-	TGCGCCAGCAGCCAAGCGCCTAGCGCAACCTACGAGCAGTACTTC	CASSQAPSATYEQYF
TRBJ2-6	TRBV27	-	-	TGTGCCAGCAGTTTAGACTTCTCGGGGAGACGGCCTGGGGCCAACGTCCTGACTTTC	CASSLDFSGRRPGANVLTF
TRBJ1-1	TRBV25-1	-	-	TGTGCCAGCAGTGAAAGTACAGTTCAAGGTTCCACTGAAGCTTTCTTT	CASSESTVQGSTEAFF